Listed below are T cell receptor beta chains from one sample, sequenced in a study of T-cell reconstitution after alpha-beta-depleted transplantation in children. TCRdb reanalysed the PCR reads using MiXCR and keeps one entry per CDR3 protein. The data contain about 980,000 distinct CDR3 sequences, about 29% of them singletons. Source: PBMCs, mostly from graft donor cells, taken 360 days after TCRalphabeta/CD19-depleted stem cell transplant. The source of these receptors is a boy in the first two years of life who had a stem cell transplant for SCID, so the T cells may come from the graft donor. The CDR3 runs from the conserved cysteine through the conserved F or W. The order of the fields is J gene, clone size, D gene, V gene, CDR3 DNA, CDR3 protein. The D gene is left open where the match is weak. The listing skips clone size in some rows; elsewhere it reads once, few, many or a size class.

TRBJ2-2 | - | - | TRBV18 | TGTGCCAGCTCACCACCGGGCCTGAGGACCGGGGAGCTGTTTTTT | CASSPPGLRTGELFF
TRBJ2-1 | - | TRBD1 | TRBV5-1 | TGCGCCAGCAGCTTCCGACAGGGGGCTAATGAGCAGTTCTTC | CASSFRQGANEQFF
TRBJ2-5 | - | TRBD1 | TRBV4-2 | TGTGCCAGCAGCCAAGATAGGGGGCCGCGACAGACCCAGTACTTC | CASSQDRGPRQTQYF
TRBJ2-1 | - | - | TRBV12-3/TRBV12-4 | TGTGCCAGCTCAAAGACCGCAGACAATGAGCAGTTCTTC | CASSKTADNEQFF
TRBJ2-7 | - | TRBD1 | TRBV7-6 | TGTGCCAGCAGCTTTGGGCCTGGACAGGGCTACGAGCAGTACTTC | CASSFGPGQGYEQYF
TRBJ2-3 | - | - | TRBV12-3/TRBV12-4 | TGTGCCTTGGGTCTCCCATCCACAGATACGCAGTATTTT | CALGLPSTDTQYF
TRBJ2-1 | - | TRBD2 | TRBV6-2/TRBV6-3 | TGTGCCAGCGACACGCGGGGGTTTACCTACAATGAGCAGTTCTTC | CASDTRGFTYNEQFF
TRBJ2-3 | - | - | TRBV4-1 | TGCGCCAGCAGCCAAGTTCTAGGTGGTACGCAGTATTTT | CASSQVLGGTQYF
TRBJ2-7 | - | TRBD2 | TRBV9 | TGTGCCAGCAGCGTAGGGGGCGCGGGAGCTTACGAGCAGTACTTC | CASSVGGAGAYEQYF
TRBJ2-3 | few | TRBD2 | TRBV6-5 | TGTGCCAGCAGTTACGACGGGGGGATAGATACGCAGTATTTT | CASSYDGGIDTQYF
TRBJ2-7 | - | - | TRBV3-1 | TGTGCCACCAGCCAAGATCCTACCTACGAGCAGTACTTC | CATSQDPTYEQYF
TRBJ2-7 | many | - | TRBV7-8 | TGTGCCAGCAGCCTGACAGGTTTTCTCCACGAGCAGTACTTC | CASSLTGFLHEQYF
TRBJ2-7 | - | - | TRBV12-3/TRBV12-4 | TGTGCCAGCAGTCTCCGGGACGGTACCTACGAGCAGTACTTC | CASSLRDGTYEQYF
TRBJ2-5 | many | - | TRBV3-1 | TGTGCCAGCAGCCCGTACCCTCAAGAGACCCAGTACTTC | CASSPYPQETQYF
TRBJ2-1 | few | - | TRBV29-1 | TGCAGCGTTGGGGCAGCCCCGGGATATGAGCAGTTCTTC | CSVGAAPGYEQFF
TRBJ2-2 | few | - | TRBV5-6 | TGTGCCAGCAGCTTGAATATGGGGGCCGGGGAGCTGTTTTTT | CASSLNMGAGELFF
TRBJ2-7 | - | - | TRBV29-1 | TGCAGCGTAGGTAGGTCAGGCGTCTCCTACGAGCAGTACTTC | CSVGRSGVSYEQYF
TRBJ2-2 | - | TRBD2 | TRBV7-8 | TGTGCCAGCACCCAAAGAGGGCTAGCGGGGGTCGGGAACACCGGGGAGCTGTTTTTT | CASTQRGLAGVGNTGELFF
TRBJ2-7 | many | TRBD2 | TRBV6-1 | TGTGCCAGCAGTCCGGGACTAGCGGGTTTCGAGCAGTACTTC | CASSPGLAGFEQYF
TRBJ2-2 | - | TRBD2 | TRBV11-2 | TGTGCCAGCAGCTTAGGGGACTACCTAAACACCGGGGAGCTGTTTTTT | CASSLGDYLNTGELFF
TRBJ2-7 | few | - | TRBV5-5 | TGTGCCAGCAGCTTGACGGGGCCGCTTTGGGAGCAGTACTTC | CASSLTGPLWEQYF
TRBJ1-1 | few | - | TRBV27 | TGTGCCAGCAGTTTACGAGTCCTTACGAAGAGAGACCAGGAGAACACTGAAGCTTTCTTT | CASSLRVLTKRDQENTEAFF
TRBJ2-3 | - | TRBD1 | TRBV6-1 | TGTGCCAGCACCCCAGGGGGTCAGGGGGCATCGGATACGCAGTATTTT | CASTPGGQGASDTQYF
TRBJ1-1 | few | TRBD1 | TRBV20-1 | TGCAGTGCTAGAGATTCAACAGGGGCGAACACTGAAGCTTTCTTT | CSARDSTGANTEAFF
TRBJ1-1 | - | TRBD1 | TRBV5-1 | TGCGCCAGCAGCCACCGACAGGGGAGAATGAACACTGAAGCTTTCTTT | CASSHRQGRMNTEAFF
TRBJ2-3 | - | - | TRBV10-3 | TGTGCCATCAGTGAGATCCCCGCAGATACGCAGTATTTT | CAISEIPADTQYF
TRBJ2-3 | - | - | TRBV29-1 | TGCAGCGGACGAGTAATTACAGATACGCAGTATTTT | CSGRVITDTQYF
TRBJ2-7 | many | TRBD2 | TRBV3-1 | TGTGCCAGCGGACTTACTAGCGGGGGCCACATGGGATCCTACGAGCAGTACTTC | CASGLTSGGHMGSYEQYF
TRBJ1-6 | few | - | TRBV12-3/TRBV12-4 | TGTGCCAGCAGTTTCAGGAATTCACCCCTCCACTTT | CASSFRNSPLHF
TRBJ2-5 | - | - | TRBV4-2 | TGTGCCAGCAGCCAAGATGGGGGGGCTGACGAGACCCAGTACTTC | CASSQDGGADETQYF
TRBJ2-1 | - | TRBD2 | TRBV9 | TGTGCCAGCAGCGCCCTAGCGGGGGGTCTCAACAATGAGCAGTTCTTC | CASSALAGGLNNEQFF
TRBJ2-3 | few | TRBD1 | TRBV2 | TGTGCCAGCAGGGCGGGACAGGGGGCGAGTGATACGCAGTATTTT | CASRAGQGASDTQYF
TRBJ2-5 | few | - | TRBV4-2 | TGTGCCAGCAGCCAGGGGCGGGACTACCAAGAGACCCAGTACTTC | CASSQGRDYQETQYF
TRBJ2-1 | few | - | TRBV20-1 | TGCAGTGCTAGCCAGACTAGAGGGGAGCAGTTCTTC | CSASQTRGEQFF
TRBJ2-3 | - | - | TRBV2 | TGTGCCAGCAGTGTACTTACCGTCACAGATACGCAGTATTTT | CASSVLTVTDTQYF
TRBJ1-5 | - | - | TRBV12-3/TRBV12-4 | TGTGCCAGCAGTCGGGGTCATCGAGGCAATCAGCCCCAGCATTTT | CASSRGHRGNQPQHF
TRBJ2-7 | - | TRBD2 | TRBV12-3/TRBV12-4 | TGTGCCAGCAGTTTAGGGAGCGGGGGGGCCACCTACGGGCAGTACTTC | CASSLGSGGATYGQYF
TRBJ2-1 | - | TRBD1 | TRBV13 | TGTGCCAGCAGCCTCCAACAGGGGGCCACAAACAATGAGCAGTTCTTC | CASSLQQGATNNEQFF
TRBJ2-3 | - | TRBD2 | TRBV5-1 | TGCGCCAGCAGGTTGGTAGCGGGGACCCGCACAGATACGCAGTATTTT | CASRLVAGTRTDTQYF
TRBJ2-5 | - | TRBD1 | TRBV4-1 | TGCGCCAGCAGCCAGGCGGACAGGAAAGAGACCCAGTACTTC | CASSQADRKETQYF
TRBJ2-5 | - | TRBD1 | TRBV25-1 | TGTGCCAGTGAAGGGCACAGGGGAGAGACCCAGTACTTC | CASEGHRGETQYF
TRBJ2-7 | few | - | TRBV15 | TGTGCCACCAGCAAATCAGGGGAAGGTGTCCCCTACGAGCAGTACTTC | CATSKSGEGVPYEQYF
TRBJ2-5 | - | - | TRBV4-2 | TGTGCCAGCAGCCAAGATATCGAGACCCAGTACTTC | CASSQDIETQYF
TRBJ2-5 | - | - | TRBV18 | TGTGCCAGCTCACCTGAAACAGTGGACGGGACCCAGTACTTC | CASSPETVDGTQYF
TRBJ2-3 | - | TRBD2 | TRBV6-2/TRBV6-3 | TGTGCCAGCAGCTGGGCTATAGCGGGAGTCACAGATACGCAGTATTTT | CASSWAIAGVTDTQYF
TRBJ2-5 | - | TRBD1 | TRBV24-1 | TGTGCCACCAGTGATCCCCGACAGGGGGAGACCCAGTACTTC | CATSDPRQGETQYF
TRBJ1-1 | - | - | TRBV5-1 | TGCGCCAGCAGCTTACTCTACTTCCTTCAAATGAACACTGAAGCTTTCTTT | CASSLLYFLQMNTEAFF
TRBJ2-3 | - | TRBD2 | TRBV12-3/TRBV12-4 | TGTGCCAGCAGTTTTGGGTTAGCGGGGGGCCCGACGATGTTAGATACGCAGTATTTT | CASSFGLAGGPTMLDTQYF
TRBJ2-7 | few | - | TRBV5-1 | TGCGCCAGCAGCTTGGGTATAGGCAGACTCTCCTACGAGCAGTACTTC | CASSLGIGRLSYEQYF